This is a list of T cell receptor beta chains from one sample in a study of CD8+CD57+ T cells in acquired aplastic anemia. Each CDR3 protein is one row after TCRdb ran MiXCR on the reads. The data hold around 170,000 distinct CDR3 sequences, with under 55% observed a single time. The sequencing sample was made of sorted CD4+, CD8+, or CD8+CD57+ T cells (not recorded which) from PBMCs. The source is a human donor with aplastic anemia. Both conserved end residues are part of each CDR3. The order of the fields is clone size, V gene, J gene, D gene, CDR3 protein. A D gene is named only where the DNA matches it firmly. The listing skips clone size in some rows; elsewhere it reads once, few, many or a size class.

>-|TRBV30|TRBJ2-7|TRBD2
CAWSVRLSGRRAYEQYF
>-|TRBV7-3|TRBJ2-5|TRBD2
CASNGGGAETQYF
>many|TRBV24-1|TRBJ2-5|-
CATSDHTGRPQYF
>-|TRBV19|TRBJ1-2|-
CASSPSTGNYGYTF
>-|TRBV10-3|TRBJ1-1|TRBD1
CAITRQGVENTEAFF
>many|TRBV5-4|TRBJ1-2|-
CASSWAGPSYGYTF
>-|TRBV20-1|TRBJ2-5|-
CSAGKGTQYF
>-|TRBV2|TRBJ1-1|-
CASRDPGQGANTEAFF
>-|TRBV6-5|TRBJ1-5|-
CASSYSGVDPNQPQHF
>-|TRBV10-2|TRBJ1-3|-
CASSVTSGNTIYF
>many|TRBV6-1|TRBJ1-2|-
CASRRDTGRRNYGYTF
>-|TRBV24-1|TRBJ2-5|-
CATRAGPSATQYF
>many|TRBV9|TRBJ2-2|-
CASSVPTGELFF
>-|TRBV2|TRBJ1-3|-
CASRLAGNTIYF
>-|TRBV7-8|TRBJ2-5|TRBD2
CASGFSGGGAETQYF
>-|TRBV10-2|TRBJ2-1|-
CASSELDEQFF
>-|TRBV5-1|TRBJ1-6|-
CASSLDNYNSPLHF
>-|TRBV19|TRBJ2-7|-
CASKVDRTGSEQYF
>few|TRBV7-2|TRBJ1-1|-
CASSPSQNTEAFF
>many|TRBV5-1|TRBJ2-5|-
CASSWGTTQETQYF
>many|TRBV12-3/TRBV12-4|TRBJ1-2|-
CASSFGGNSYTF
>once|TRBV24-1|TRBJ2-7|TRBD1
CATSDTGTGTYEQYF
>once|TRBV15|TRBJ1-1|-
CATNRDADSDTEAFF
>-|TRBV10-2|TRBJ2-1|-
CASSIANTYNEQFF
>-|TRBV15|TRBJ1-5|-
CATSREGPGVLGKQPQHF
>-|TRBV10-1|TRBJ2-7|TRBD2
CASSPGGRDYSYEQYF
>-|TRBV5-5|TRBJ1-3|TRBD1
CASSSGDRASGNTIYF
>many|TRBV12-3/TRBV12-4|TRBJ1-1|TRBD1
CASSFSKTTGMNTEAFF
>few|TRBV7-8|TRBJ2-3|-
CASSSATDTQYF
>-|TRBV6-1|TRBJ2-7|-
CASTAAGQEYEQYF
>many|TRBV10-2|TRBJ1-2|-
CASSESQGLGGYTF
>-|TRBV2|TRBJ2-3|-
CASNMLVTTDTQYF
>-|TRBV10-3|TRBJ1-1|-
CAISEPDVAVPFF
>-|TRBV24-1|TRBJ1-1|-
CATSDPGEGVNTEAFF
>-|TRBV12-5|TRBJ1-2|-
CASGLVLGPTYGYTF
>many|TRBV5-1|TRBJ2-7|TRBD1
CASSLGQGWGYSYEQYF
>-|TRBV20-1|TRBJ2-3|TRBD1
CSARDRQGPDTQYF
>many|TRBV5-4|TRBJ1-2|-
CASSFMGNYGYTF
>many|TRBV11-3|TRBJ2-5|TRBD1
CASSARDSWETQYF
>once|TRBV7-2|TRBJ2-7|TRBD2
CASSLASGGYDGFEQYF
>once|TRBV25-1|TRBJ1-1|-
CASRKRDAEYTEAFF
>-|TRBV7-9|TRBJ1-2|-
CASSEEFYGYTF
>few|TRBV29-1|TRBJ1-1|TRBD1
CSGGQVLNTEAFF
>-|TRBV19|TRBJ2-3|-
CASTTGVGKTQYF
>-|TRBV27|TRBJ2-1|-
CASRLNRGNEQFF
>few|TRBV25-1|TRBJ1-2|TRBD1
CASSAWGQNYGYTF
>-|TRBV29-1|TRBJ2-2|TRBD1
CSVEGTGANTGELFF
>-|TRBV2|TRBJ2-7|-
CASTRSNYEQYF
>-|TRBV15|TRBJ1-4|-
CATSRARATNEKLFF
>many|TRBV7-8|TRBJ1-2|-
CASSLGGVVSYGYTF
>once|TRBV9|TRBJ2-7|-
CASSVVRKSRVVRYEQYF
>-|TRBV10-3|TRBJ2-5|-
CAISEVQAERETQYF
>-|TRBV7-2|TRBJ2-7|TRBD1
CASGFRQGPEQYF